This T cell receptor (beta chain) was recorded in a study of post-analysis software for immune sequencing data. Notes on the study in general: Analysis by F measure revealed that same-batch samples clustered strongly together. When compared against controls, multiple sclerosis patients showed significantly lower normalized Chao1 diversity. The five TRBV segments detected at higher frequency in patients than in controls included TRBV5-6, TRBV5-1 and TRBV20-1.

The CDR3 consists of 16 residues. The germline gives CDR1 LGHDT, CDR2 YNNKEL (reference sequence). Concerning this clonotype: Antigen: not known. A read error may produce the germline difference seen at one junction end.

TCR beta cDNA libraries included unique molecular identifiers. A single record per CDR3 protein comes from TCRdb applying MiXCR to the PCR reads. The sample holds 820,000 or so distinct CDR3 sequences, around 53% seen once. The sequence derives from a girl aged 5-17 years with multiple sclerosis. The sample comprised blood. The chain has TRBV3-1 and TRBJ1-4; D uncertain. The DNA for the CDR3 is TGTGCCAACAGCCCCTCAGTTGAAGGGAAAAATGAAAAACTGTTTTTT. This encodes CANSPSVEGKNEKLFF.